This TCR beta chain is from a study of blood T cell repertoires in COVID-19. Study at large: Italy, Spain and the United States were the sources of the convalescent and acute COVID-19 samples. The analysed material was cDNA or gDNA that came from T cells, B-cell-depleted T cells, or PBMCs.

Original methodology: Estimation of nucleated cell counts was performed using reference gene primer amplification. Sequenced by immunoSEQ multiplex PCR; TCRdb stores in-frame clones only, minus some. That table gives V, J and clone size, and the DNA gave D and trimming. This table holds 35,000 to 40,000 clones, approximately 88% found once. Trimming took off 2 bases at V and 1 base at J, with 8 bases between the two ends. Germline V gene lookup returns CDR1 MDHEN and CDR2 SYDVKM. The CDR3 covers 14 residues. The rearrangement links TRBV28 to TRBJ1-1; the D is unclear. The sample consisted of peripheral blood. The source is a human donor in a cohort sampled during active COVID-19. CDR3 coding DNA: TGTGCCAGCAGTTTAGGGCTGCAGAACACTGAAGCTTTCTTT. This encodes CASSLGLQNTEAFF.